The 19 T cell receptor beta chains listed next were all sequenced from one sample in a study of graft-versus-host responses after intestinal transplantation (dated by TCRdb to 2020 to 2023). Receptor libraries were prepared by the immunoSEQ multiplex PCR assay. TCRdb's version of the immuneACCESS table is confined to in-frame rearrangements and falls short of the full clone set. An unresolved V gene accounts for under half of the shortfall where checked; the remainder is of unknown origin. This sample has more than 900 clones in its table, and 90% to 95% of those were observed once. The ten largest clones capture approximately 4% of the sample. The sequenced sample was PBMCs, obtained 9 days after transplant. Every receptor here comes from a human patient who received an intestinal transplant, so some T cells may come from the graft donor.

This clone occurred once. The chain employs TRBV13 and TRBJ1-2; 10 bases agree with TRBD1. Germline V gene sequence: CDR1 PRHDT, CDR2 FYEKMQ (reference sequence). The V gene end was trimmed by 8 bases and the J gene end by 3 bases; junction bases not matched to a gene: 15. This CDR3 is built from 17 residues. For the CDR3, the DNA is TGTGCCAGCGTAGTGGGACAGGGGTTGAACCCTGACTATGGCTACACCTTC. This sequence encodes CASVVGQGLNPDYGYTF.

The CDR3 coding sequence is TGTGCCAGCAGCTTACGGGGCCGGGCTGGAAACACCATATATTTT. Amino acids: CASSLRGRAGNTIYF. The chain carries TRBV7-3 and TRBJ1-3; a weak D match, TRBD1 (5 bases). Germline V gives CDR1 SGHTA, CDR2 FQGTGA. V was clipped by 2 bases and J by 2 bases, with 10 bases between them. CDR3 length: 15 amino acids.

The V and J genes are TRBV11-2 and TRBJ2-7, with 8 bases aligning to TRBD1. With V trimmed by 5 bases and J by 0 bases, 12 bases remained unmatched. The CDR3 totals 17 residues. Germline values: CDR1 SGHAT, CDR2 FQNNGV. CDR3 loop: CASSPGRRGQSSYEQYF. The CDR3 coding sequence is TGTGCCAGCAGCCCCGGTCGCAGGGGGCAAAGCTCCTACGAGCAGTACTTC.

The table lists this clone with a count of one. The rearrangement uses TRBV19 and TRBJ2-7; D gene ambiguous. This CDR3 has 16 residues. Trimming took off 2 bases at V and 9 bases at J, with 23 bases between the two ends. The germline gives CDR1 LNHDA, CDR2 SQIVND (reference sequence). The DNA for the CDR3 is TGTGCCAGTAGTATAACCCACATGAATAACTACGAGGCGCAGTACTTC. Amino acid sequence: CASSITHMNNYEAQYF. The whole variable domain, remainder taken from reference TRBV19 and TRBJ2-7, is DGGITQSPKYLFRKEGQNVTLSCEQNLNHDAMYWYRQDPGQGLRLIYYSQIVNDFQKGDIAEGYSVSREKKESFPLTVTSAQKNPTAFYLCASSITHMNNYEAQYFGPGTRLTVT.

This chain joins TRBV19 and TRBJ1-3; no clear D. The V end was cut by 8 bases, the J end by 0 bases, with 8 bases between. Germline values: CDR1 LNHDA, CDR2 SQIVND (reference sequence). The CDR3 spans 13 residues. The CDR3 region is CASRQSSGNTIYF. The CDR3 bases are TGTGCCAGTCGCCAGAGCTCTGGAAACACCATATATTTT.

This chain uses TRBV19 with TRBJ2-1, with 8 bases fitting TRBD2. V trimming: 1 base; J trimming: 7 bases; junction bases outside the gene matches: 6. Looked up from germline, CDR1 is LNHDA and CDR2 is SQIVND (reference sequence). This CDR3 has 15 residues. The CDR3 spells CASSIVAGGDNEQFF. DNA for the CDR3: TGTGCCAGTAGTATAGTCGCGGGAGGAGATAATGAGCAGTTCTTC.

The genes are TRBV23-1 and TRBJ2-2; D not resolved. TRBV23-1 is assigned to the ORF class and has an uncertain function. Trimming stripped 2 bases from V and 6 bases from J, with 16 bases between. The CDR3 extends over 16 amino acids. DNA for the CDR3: TGCGCCAGCAGTCAAAAGACACTCACTACACCCGGGGAGCTGTTTTTT. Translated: CASSQKTLTTPGELFF.

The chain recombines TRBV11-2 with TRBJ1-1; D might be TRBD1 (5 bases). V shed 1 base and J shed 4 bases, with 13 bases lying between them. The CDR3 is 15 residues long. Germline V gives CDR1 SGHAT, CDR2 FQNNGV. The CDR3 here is CASSLGGAWVTEAFF. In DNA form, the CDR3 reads TGTGCCAGCAGCTTAGGTGGGGCCTGGGTCACTGAAGCTTTCTTT.

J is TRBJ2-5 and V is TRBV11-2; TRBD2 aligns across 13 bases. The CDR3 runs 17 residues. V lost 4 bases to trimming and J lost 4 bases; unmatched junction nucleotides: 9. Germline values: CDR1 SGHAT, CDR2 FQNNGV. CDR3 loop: CASSSTTSGGFLETQYF. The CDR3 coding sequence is TGTGCCAGCAGCTCGACGACTAGCGGGGGGTTTTTAGAGACCCAGTACTTC.

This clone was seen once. For the CDR3, the DNA is TGTGCCAGTAGTCCCGACAGACCCACAGATACGCAGTATTTT. Translated: CASSPDRPTDTQYF. The J gene is TRBJ2-3, the V gene TRBV19, with TRBD1 as a possible D gene (5 bases). The CDR3 contains 14 residues. Trimming cost V 5 bases and J 2 bases, with 11 bases left between them. Germline CDR1 is LNHDA and CDR2 is SQIVND (reference sequence).

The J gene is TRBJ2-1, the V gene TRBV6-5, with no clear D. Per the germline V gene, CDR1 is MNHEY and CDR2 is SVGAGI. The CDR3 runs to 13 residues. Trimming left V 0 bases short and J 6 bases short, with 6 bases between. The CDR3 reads CASSYSGFNEQFF. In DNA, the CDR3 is TGTGCCAGCAGTTACTCTGGGTTCAATGAGCAGTTCTTC.

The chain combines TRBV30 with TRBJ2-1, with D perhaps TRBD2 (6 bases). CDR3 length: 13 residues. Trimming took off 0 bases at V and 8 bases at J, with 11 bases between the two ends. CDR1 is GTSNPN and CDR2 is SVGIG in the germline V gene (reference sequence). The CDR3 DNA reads TGTGCCTGGAGTGTTGCGGGATTCGATGAGCAGTTCTTC. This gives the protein CAWSVAGFDEQFF.

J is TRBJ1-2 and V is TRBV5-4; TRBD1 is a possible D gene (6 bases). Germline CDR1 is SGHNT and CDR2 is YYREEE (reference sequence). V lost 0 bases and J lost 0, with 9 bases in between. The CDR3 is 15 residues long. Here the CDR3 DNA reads TGTGCCAGCAGCTTGGTTTCAGGGGCTAACTATGGCTACACCTTC. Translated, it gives CASSLVSGANYGYTF.

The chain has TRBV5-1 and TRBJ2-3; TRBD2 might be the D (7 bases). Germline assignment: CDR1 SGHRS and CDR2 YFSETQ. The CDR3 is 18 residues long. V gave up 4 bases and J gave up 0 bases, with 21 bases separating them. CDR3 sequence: CASSPNPPGGQSTDTQYF. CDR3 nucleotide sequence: TGCGCCAGCAGCCCAAACCCCCCCGGGGGGCAAAGCACAGATACGCAGTATTTT.

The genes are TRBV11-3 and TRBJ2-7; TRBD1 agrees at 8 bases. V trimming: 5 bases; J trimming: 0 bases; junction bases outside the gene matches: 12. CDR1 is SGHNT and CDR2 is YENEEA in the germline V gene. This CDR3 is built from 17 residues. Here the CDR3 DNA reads TGTGCCAGCAGCCCCGGTCGCAGGGGGCAAAGCTCCTACGAGCAGTACTTC. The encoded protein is CASSPGRRGQSSYEQYF.

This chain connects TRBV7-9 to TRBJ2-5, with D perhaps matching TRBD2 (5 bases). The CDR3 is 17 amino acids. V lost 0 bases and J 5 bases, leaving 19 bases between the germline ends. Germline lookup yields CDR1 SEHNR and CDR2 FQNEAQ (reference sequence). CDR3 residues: CASSLAQLEGRTETQYF. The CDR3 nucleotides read TGTGCCAGCAGCTTAGCGCAATTAGAGGGTCGGACGGAGACCCAGTACTTC.

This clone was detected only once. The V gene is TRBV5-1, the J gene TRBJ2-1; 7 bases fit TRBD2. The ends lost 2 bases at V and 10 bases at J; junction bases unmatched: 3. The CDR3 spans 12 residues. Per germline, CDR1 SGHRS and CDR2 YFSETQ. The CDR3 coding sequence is TGCGCCAGCAGCTTTGCCGGGGGGGAGCAGTTCTTC. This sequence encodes CASSFAGGEQFF.

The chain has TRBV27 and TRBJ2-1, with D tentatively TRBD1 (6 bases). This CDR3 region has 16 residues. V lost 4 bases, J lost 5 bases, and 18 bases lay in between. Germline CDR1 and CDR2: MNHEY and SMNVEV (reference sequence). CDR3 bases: TGTGCCAGCAGTTCGAGGCCGACAGGTACTCACAATGAGCAGTTCTTC. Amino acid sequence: CASSSRPTGTHNEQFF.

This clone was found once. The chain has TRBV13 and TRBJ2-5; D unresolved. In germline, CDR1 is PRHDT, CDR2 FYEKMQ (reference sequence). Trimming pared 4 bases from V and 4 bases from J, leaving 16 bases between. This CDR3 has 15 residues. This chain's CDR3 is CASSSNHVGRETQYF. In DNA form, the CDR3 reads TGTGCCAGCAGCTCCAACCACGTGGGTAGAGAGACCCAGTACTTC. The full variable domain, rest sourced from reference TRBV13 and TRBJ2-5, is AAGVIQSPRHLIKEKRETATLKCYPIPRHDTVYWYQQGPGQDPQFLISFYEKMQSDKGSIPDRFSAQQFSDYHSELNMSSLELGDSALYFCASSSNHVGRETQYFGPGTRLLVL.